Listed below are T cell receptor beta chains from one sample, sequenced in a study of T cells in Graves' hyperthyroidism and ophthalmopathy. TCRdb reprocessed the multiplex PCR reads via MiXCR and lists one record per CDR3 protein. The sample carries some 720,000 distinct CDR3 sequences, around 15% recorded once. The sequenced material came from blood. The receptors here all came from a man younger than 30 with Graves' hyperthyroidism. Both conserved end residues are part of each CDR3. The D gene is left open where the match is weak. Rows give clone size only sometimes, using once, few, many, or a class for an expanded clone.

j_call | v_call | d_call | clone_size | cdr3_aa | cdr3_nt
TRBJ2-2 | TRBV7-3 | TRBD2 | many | CASSFTAGSGELFF | TGTGCCAGCAGCTTTACAGCGGGAAGCGGGGAGCTGTTTTTT
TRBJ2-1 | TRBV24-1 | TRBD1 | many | CATSDSVRRDRVGNEQFF | TGTGCCACCAGTGATTCCGTTCGGCGGGACAGGGTAGGCAATGAGCAGTTCTTC
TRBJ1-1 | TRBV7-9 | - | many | CASSLREGTEAFF | TGTGCCAGCAGCTTACGGGAGGGGACTGAAGCTTTCTTT
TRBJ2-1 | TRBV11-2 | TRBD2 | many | CASSPISGRSYNEQFF | TGTGCCAGCAGCCCCATTAGCGGGAGGTCGTACAATGAGCAGTTCTTC
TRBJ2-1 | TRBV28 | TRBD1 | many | CASTSGGGWEYNEQFF | TGTGCCAGCACCTCAGGGGGCGGCTGGGAGTACAATGAGCAGTTCTTC
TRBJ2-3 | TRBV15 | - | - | CATSDRRSSTDTQYF | TGTGCCACCAGTGACAGACGCTCTAGCACAGATACGCAGTATTTT
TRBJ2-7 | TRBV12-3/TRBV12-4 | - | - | CASSPEAYEQYF | TGTGCCAGCAGTCCAGAGGCCTACGAGCAGTACTTC
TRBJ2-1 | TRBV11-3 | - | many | CASSLADRRGNEQFF | TGTGCCAGCAGCTTAGCTGACCGGAGGGGGAATGAGCAGTTCTTC
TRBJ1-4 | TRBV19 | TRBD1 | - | CASSVRYGQGRLDEKLFF | TGTGCCAGTAGCGTACGATATGGACAGGGGCGTCTTGACGAAAAACTGTTTTTT
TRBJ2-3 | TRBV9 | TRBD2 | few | CASSVVAASGNTDTQYF | TGTGCCAGCAGCGTAGTCGCGGCTAGCGGGAACACAGATACGCAGTATTTT
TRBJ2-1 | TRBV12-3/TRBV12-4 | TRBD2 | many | CASSLLAGPHNEQFF | TGTGCCAGCAGTCTACTAGCGGGACCACACAATGAGCAGTTCTTC
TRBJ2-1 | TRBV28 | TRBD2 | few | CASSFFEPLAGGDNEQFF | TGTGCCAGCAGTTTCTTCGAACCACTAGCGGGAGGAGACAATGAGCAGTTCTTC
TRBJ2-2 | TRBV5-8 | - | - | CASSLLDDGTGELFF | TGTGCCAGCAGCCTCCTTGATGACGGGACCGGGGAGCTGTTTTTT
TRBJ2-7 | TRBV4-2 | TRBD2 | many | CASSRGLADLSEQYF | TGTGCCAGCAGCCGAGGACTAGCGGACCTCTCCGAGCAGTACTTC
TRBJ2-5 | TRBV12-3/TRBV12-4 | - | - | CASSTSHTTFSYF | TGTGCCAGCAGTACTTCCCACACGACTTTCTCCTACTTC
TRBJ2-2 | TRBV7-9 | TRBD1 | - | CASSFPGQGPTGELFF | TGTGCCAGCAGCTTCCCGGGACAGGGACCCACCGGGGAGCTGTTTTTT
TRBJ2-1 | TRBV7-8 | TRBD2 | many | CASSLTSGRTLNEQFF | TGTGCCAGCAGCTTGACTAGCGGGAGGACTTTGAATGAGCAGTTCTTC
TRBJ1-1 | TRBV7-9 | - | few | CASSLDGEAFF | TGTGCCAGCAGCTTGGACGGTGAAGCTTTCTTT
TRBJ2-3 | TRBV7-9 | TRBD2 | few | CASSRGSGSTNTQYF | TGTGCCAGCAGCCGGGGTAGCGGGAGTACGAATACGCAGTATTTT
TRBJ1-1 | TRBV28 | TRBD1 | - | CASRSDRDRAFF | TGTGCCAGCCGATCCGACAGGGATCGCGCTTTCTTT
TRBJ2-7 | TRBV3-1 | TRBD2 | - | CASSQEYGGRLYEQYF | TGTGCCAGCAGCCAAGAATATGGCGGGAGGTTGTACGAGCAGTACTTC
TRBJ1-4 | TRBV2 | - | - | CASSDPGVTNEKLFF | TGTGCCAGCAGTGATCCCGGGGTGACTAATGAAAAACTGTTTTTT